The present T cell receptor beta chain was sequenced within a study of CD8+ T cells in alopecia areata. Looked up from germline, CDR1 is SQVTM and CDR2 is ANQGSEA. V lost 6 bases, J lost 4 bases, and 12 bases stayed unmatched. This CDR3 region has 14 residues. Sequencing relied on a cDNA template that was reverse transcribed from extracted RNA. Clones were sequenced by immunoSEQ multiplex PCR, and TCRdb holds only the in-frame ones, with some missing. The table has approximately 59,000 clones, 45% to 50% seen once. Sequencing used CD8+ T cells sorted from blood, obtained at week 0. This TCR was recovered from a human donor with alopecia areata. V usage is TRBV29-1 and J usage is TRBJ2-7; 7 nucleotides line up with TRBD1. Here the CDR3 reads CSVEQGSGAYEQYF. Here the CDR3 DNA reads TGCAGCGTCGAACAGGGGTCCGGGGCTTACGAGCAGTACTTC.